Shown below are 22 T cell receptor beta chains from a single sample sequenced in a study of CXCR3-negative and CXCR3-positive naive CD8 T cells. Study results and limitations: Greater hydrophobicity was found in TRB CDR3s of CXCR3-positive naive cells than of CXCR3-negative naive cells.

Antigens of these TCRs are unknown. The study made its TRB cDNA libraries by 5' RACE, adding UMI labels. TCRdb reprocessed the 5' RACE reads and stores each CDR3 protein as one record, lacking DNA. The table lists roughly 100,000 distinct CDR3 sequences. The sample taken for sequencing was naive CXCR3+ CD8+ T cells from blood. Subset in this sample: CD45RO-CCR7+CD27+CD95- naive CD8+ T cells expressing CXCR3 (TNR3+). Every receptor here comes from a human donor in good health. Some clones in this sample may be carry-over from other donors' samples.

This chain joins TRBV9 and TRBJ2-7; the D gene TCRdb calls, TRBD1, cannot be checked with no DNA. Per germline, CDR1 SGDLS and CDR2 YYNGEE. The CDR3 has 13 amino acids. Here the CDR3 reads CASSEGGTYEQYF.

The chain combines TRBV20-1 with TRBJ1-1; the D call of TRBD1 rests on TCRdb alone, since no DNA is present to check it. In germline, CDR1 is DFQATT, CDR2 SNEGSKA (reference sequence). The CDR3 spans 13 residues. CDR3 sequence reads: CSARLPGYTEAFF.

The genes are TRBV29-1 and TRBJ2-3. Germline values: CDR1 SQVTM, CDR2 ANQGSEA. CDR3 length equals 14 residues. Here the CDR3 reads CSVEERLKPYTQYF.

The CDR3 loop reads CASSVRPDGNQPQHF. The chain joins TRBV5-1 to TRBJ1-5. This CDR3 region has 15 residues. CDR1 SGHRS and CDR2 YFSETQ come from the germline V gene.

J is TRBJ2-1 and V is TRBV18; TCRdb's D call of TRBD1 is untestable without DNA. The V gene's germline CDR1 is KGHSH and CDR2 LQKENI. The CDR3 is 13 residues long. CDR3 residues: CASSPPTGNEQFF.

The V gene is TRBV19, the J gene TRBJ2-7; TCRdb indicates TRBD1, and absent DNA this call remains unverified. CDR1 and CDR2 from the germline V gene are LNHDA and SQIVND (reference sequence). The CDR3 totals 14 residues. CDR3 residues: CASSLAGEDYEQYF.

The chain couples TRBV7-9 to TRBJ1-1. This CDR3 region has 15 residues. Germline V gene lookup returns CDR1 SEHNR and CDR2 FQNEAQ (reference sequence). CDR3: CASSLAYDLNTEAFF.

V usage is TRBV3-1 and J usage is TRBJ2-7; lacking DNA, the TRBD1 call made by TCRdb goes unchecked. Germline CDR1 is LGHDT and CDR2 is YNNKEL (reference sequence). The CDR3 loop spans 14 amino acids. CDR3 amino acids: CASSQDLGGRGQYF.

J is TRBJ2-1 and V is TRBV12-3 or TRBV12-4; TCRdb outputs TRBD1, but without DNA this stays unchecked. This CDR3 comprises 14 residues. CDR3 loop: CASSADILYNEQFF.

This chain connects TRBV29-1 to TRBJ2-5; the TRBD2 assignment by TCRdb is unverifiable without DNA. CDR1 SQVTM and CDR2 ANQGSEA come from the germline V gene. The CDR3 consists of 13 residues. The CDR3: CSVGGLAEETQYF.

The chain has TRBV10-1 and TRBJ1-5; without DNA, the TCRdb call of TRBD1 cannot be checked. The CDR3 has 15 residues. Germline V gene data show CDR1 as WNHNN and CDR2 as SYGVQD (reference sequence). This CDR3 reads CASREDRNSNQPQHF.

V and J are TRBV10-3 and TRBJ1-2. The CDR3 length is 14 residues. CDR1 is ENHRY and CDR2 is SYGVKD in the germline V gene. CDR3 amino acids: CAISDIGTYYGYTF.

The chain is built from TRBV20-1 and TRBJ2-3; TCRdb indicates TRBD2, and absent DNA this call remains unverified. From germline, CDR1 is DFQATT and CDR2 SNEGSKA (reference sequence). The CDR3 sequence is 18 residues long. CDR3 loop: CSARDVWRQAGGADTQYF.

The genes are TRBV7-2 and TRBJ2-4; TCRdb lists TRBD1, though no DNA is available to test this call. Germline-derived CDR1 and CDR2 are SGHTA and FQGNSA. The CDR3 spans 15 residues. The CDR3 reads CASSFPQGGENIQYF. The entire variable domain, with the rest obtained from reference TRBV7-2 and TRBJ2-4, is as follows: GAGVSQSPSNKVTEKGKDVELRCDPISGHTALYWYRQSLGQGLEFLIYFQGNSAPDKSGLPSDRFSAERTGGSVSTLTIQRTQQEDSAVYLCASSFPQGGENIQYFGAGTRLSVL.

The chain links TRBV4-3 to TRBJ2-7. Germline V gene sequence: CDR1 LGHNA, CDR2 YSLEER. The CDR3 consists of 12 residues. The CDR3: CASSQGSSEQYF.

The V and J genes are TRBV14 and TRBJ2-1; TCRdb proposes TRBD1, but this gene call is untestable without DNA. This CDR3 contains 16 residues. The germline V gene encodes CDR1 SGHDN and CDR2 FVKESK. The CDR3 loop is CASSHRSGAVYNEQFF.

The chain carries TRBV10-3 and TRBJ1-1. This CDR3 contains 15 residues. Germline V gene data show CDR1 as ENHRY and CDR2 as SYGVKD. CDR3 amino acids: CAISRTADLNNEAFF.

This chain connects TRBV28 to TRBJ2-1; TCRdb calls TRBD1, which cannot be checked without DNA. The V gene's germline CDR1 is MDHEN and CDR2 SYDVKM. The CDR3 runs to 14 residues. CDR3 loop: CASSLGPGPNEQFF.

The chain recombines TRBV2 with TRBJ1-1; TCRdb calls TRBD1, which cannot be checked without DNA. This CDR3 is 14 amino acids long. From germline, CDR1 is SNHLY and CDR2 FYNNEI. The CDR3: CASSWTARNTEAFF.

The chain combines TRBV29-1 with TRBJ2-7; TCRdb's D gene call, TRBD1, goes unchecked for lack of DNA. CDR1 is SQVTM and CDR2 is ANQGSEA in the germline V gene. The CDR3 has 13 amino acids. CDR3 residues: CSVVGGGAYEQYF.

This chain links TRBV6-2 or TRBV6-3 with TRBJ2-1; the TCRdb call, TRBD1, lacks DNA for checking. CDR1 and CDR2 (germline): MNHEY, SVGEGT. The CDR3 has 14 amino acids. The CDR3 here is CASSRRTENNEQFF.

The V and J genes are TRBV20-1 and TRBJ2-1; the TRBD2 assignment by TCRdb is unverifiable without DNA. Germline V CDR1 and CDR2: DFQATT, SNEGSKA (reference sequence). The CDR3 runs 14 residues. CDR3 region: CSAAGLAGLDEQFF.